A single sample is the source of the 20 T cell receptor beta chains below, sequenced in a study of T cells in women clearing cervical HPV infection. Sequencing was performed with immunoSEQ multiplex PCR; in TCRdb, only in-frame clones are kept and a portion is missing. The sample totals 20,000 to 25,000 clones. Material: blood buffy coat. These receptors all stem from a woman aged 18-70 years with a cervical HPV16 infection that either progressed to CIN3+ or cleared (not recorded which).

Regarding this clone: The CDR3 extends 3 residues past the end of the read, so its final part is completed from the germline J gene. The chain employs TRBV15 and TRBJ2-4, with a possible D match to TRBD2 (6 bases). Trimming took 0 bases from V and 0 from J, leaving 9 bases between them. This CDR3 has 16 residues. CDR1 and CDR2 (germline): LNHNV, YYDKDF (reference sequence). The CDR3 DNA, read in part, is TGTGCCACCAGCAGAGATGGGGGACTAGCCAAAAACATT. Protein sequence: CATSRDGGLAKNI. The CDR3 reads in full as CATSRDGGLAKNIQYF.

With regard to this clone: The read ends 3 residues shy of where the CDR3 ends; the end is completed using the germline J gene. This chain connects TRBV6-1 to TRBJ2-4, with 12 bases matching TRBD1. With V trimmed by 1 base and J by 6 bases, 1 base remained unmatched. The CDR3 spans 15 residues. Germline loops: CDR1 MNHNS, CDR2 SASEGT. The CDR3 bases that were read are TGTGCCAGCAGTGAAGTGGGACAGGGGGCAAACATT. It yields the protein CASSEVGQGANI. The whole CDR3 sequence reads CASSEVGQGANIQYF.

Partial CDR3 DNA: TGCAGTGCTAGAGAGACAGGGCCCAATCAGCCC. Translated: CSARETGPNQP. The complete CDR3 protein is CSARETGPNQPQHF. V is TRBV20-1 and J is TRBJ1-5; 7 nucleotides align to TRBD1. With the read ending 3 residues before the CDR3 end, the germline J gene is used to fill in that end. The germline V gene has CDR1 DFQATT and CDR2 SNEGSKA (reference sequence). V dropped 0 bases and J dropped 3; count of bases not matched to a gene: 2. The CDR3 runs to 14 residues.

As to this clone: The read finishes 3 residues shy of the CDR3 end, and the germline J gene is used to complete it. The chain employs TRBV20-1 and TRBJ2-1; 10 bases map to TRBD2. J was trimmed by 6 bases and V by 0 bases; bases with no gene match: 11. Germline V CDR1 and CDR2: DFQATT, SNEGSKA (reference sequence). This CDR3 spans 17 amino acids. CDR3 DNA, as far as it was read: TGCAGTGCTAGAGAGTTGAGGGCTAGCGGGAGACTCAATGAG. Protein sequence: CSARELRASGRLNE. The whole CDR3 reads CSARELRASGRLNEQFF.

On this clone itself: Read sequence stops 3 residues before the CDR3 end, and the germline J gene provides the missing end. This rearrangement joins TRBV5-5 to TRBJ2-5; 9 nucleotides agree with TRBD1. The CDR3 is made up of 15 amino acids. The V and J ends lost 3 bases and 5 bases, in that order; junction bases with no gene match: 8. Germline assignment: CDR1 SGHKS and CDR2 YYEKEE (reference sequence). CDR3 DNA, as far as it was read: TGTGCCAGCAGCTCGAACACTGGACAGGGGGAGACC. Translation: CASSSNTGQGET. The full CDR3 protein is CASSSNTGQGETQYF.

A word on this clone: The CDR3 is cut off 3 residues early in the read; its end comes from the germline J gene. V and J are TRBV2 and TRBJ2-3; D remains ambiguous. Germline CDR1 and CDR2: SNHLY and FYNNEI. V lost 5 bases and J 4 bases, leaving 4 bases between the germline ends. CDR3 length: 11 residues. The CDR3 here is CASSYSDTQYF. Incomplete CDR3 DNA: TGTGCCAGCAGTTATTCAGATACG.

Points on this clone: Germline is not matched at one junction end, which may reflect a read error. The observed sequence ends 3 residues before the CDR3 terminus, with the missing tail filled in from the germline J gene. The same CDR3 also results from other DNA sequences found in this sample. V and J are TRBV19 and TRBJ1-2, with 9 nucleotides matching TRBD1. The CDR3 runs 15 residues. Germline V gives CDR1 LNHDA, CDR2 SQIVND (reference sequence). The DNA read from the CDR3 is TGTGCCAGTAGCATAGATTACCGGGACAGGGATGGC. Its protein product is CASSIDYRDRDG. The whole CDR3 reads CASSIDYRDRDGYTF.

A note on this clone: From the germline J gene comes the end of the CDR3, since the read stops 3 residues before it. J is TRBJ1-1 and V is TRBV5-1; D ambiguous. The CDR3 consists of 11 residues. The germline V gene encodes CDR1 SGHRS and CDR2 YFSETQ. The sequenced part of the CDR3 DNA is TGCGCCAGCAGCTTGGGAGGGGAA. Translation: CASSLGGE. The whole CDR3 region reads CASSLGGEAFF.

Partial CDR3 DNA: TGTGCCAGCAGCTCCCGGAGCGGGCAGGGCTCTGAA. Its protein is CASSSRSGQGSE. The full CDR3 sequence reads CASSSRSGQGSEAFF. The genes are TRBV7-3 and TRBJ1-1; D is possibly TRBD1 (5 bases). The CDR3 is cut off 3 residues early in the read; its end comes from the germline J gene. Germline assignment: CDR1 SGHTA and CDR2 FQGTGA. This CDR3 has 15 residues. V lost 4 bases and J 6 bases, leaving 18 bases between the germline ends.

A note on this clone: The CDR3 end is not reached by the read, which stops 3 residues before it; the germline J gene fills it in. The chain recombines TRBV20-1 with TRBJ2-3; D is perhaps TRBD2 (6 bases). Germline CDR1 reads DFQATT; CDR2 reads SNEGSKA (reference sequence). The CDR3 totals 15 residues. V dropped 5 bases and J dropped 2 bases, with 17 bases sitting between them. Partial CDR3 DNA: TGCAGTGCTCTCCAGACTAGAACCCTCACAGATACG. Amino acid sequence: CSALQTRTLTDT. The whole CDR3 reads CSALQTRTLTDTQYF.

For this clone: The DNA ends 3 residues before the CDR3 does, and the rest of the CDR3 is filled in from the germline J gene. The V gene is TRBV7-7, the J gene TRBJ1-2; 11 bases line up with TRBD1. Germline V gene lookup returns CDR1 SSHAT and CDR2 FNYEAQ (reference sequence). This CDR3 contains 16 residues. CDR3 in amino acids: CASSKGTGGPFNDYTF. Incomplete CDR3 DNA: TGTGCCAGCAGCAAAGGGACAGGGGGGCCTTTCAATGAC.

CDR3 DNA (partial): TGCAGTGCTCGACTAGCGGGAGGACCCAGCTCCTACAATGAG. As protein: CSARLAGGPSSYNE. The CDR3 as a whole reads CSARLAGGPSSYNEQFF. The rearrangement joins TRBV20-1 to TRBJ2-1, with TRBD2 matching 13 bases. The read finishes 3 residues shy of the CDR3 end, and the germline J gene is used to complete it. After removal of 5 bases from V and 0 bases from J, the junction contained 7 bases not matched to a gene. The length of the CDR3 is 17 residues. Germline CDR1 DFQATT, CDR2 SNEGSKA (reference sequence).

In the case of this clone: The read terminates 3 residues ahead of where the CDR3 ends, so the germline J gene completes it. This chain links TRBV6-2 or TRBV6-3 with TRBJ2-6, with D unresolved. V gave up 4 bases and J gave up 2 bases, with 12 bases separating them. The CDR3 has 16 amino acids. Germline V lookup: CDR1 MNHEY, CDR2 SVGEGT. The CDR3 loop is CASSSPGVAGANVLTF. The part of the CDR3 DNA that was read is TGTGCCAGCAGTTCCCCGGGTGTAGCTGGGGCCAACGTC.

The CDR3: CASLGGVNEKLFF. Incomplete CDR3 DNA: TGTGCCAGCCTGGGAGGGGTAAATGAAAAA. The chain links TRBV28 to TRBJ1-4, with D possibly TRBD1 on 5 matching bases. The read ends 3 residues early relative to the CDR3; the germline J gene fills the gap. The CDR3 is 13 residues long. From germline, CDR1 is MDHEN and CDR2 SYDVKM. V was shortened by 8 bases and J by 5 bases, with 12 bases between the two germline ends.

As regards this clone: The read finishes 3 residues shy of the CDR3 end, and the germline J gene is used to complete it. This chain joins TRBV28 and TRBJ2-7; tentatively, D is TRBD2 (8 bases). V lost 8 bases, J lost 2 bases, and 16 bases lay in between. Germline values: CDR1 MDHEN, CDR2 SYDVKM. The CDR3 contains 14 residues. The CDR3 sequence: CASLNRGLAYEQYF. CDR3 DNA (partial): TGTGCCAGCCTCAACAGGGGACTAGCCTACGAG.

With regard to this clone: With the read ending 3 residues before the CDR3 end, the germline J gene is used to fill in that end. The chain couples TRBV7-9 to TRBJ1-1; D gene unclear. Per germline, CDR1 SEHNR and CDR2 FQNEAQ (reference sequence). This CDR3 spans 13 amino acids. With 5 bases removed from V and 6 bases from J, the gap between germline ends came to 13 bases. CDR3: CASSPPREAEAFF. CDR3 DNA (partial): TGTGCCAGCAGCCCGCCACGAGAGGCTGAA.

The chain's CDR3 is CASSESGTESYEQYF. The sequenced part of the CDR3 DNA is TGCGCCAGCAGTGAATCCGGGACAGAGTCCTACGAG. This chain connects TRBV10-1 to TRBJ2-7, with 7 nucleotides matching TRBD1. With the read ending 3 residues before the CDR3 end, the germline J gene is used to fill in that end. Germline assignment: CDR1 WNHNN and CDR2 SYGVQD (reference sequence). V gave up 3 bases and J gave up 1 base; unmatched junction bases: 6. The CDR3 length is 15 residues.

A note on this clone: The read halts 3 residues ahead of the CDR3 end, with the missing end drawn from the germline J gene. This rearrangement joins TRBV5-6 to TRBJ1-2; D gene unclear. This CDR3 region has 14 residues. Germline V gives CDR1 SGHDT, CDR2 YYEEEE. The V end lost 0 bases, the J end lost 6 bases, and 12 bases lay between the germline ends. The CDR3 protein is CASSLGEGSHGYTF. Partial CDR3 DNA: TGTGCCAGCAGCTTGGGCGAGGGCAGCCATGGC.

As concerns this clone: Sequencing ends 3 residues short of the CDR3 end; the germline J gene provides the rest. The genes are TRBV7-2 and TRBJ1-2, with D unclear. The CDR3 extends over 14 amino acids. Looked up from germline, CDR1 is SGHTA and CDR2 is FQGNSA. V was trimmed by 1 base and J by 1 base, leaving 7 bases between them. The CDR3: CASSLEPGNYGYTF. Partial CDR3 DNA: TGTGCCAGCAGCTTAGAACCGGGTAACTATGGC.

CDR3 DNA (partial): TGTGCCAGTAGTATGGCCGGGTACGAG. This codes for CASSMAGYE. The full CDR3 is CASSMAGYEQYF. The chain links TRBV19 to TRBJ2-7; D is ambiguous. The read ends 3 residues early relative to the CDR3; the germline J gene fills the gap. The CDR3 sequence is 12 residues long. The V end was cut by 3 bases, the J end by 4 bases, with 7 bases between. The germline gives CDR1 LNHDA, CDR2 SQIVND (reference sequence).